Sequencing of this T cell receptor beta chain was carried out in a study of shared clonotypes between healthy human individuals. Study-level background: Three CD4 naive, three CD4 memory, two CD8 naive and one CD8 memory plate were used per donor.

General study results and limits: It was the non-shared clonotypes that had lower generation probabilities than clonotypes shared by all four donors. A handful of donors showed sharing of approximately 5% of naive CD4 clonotypes.

TCRdb's table, derived via immunoSEQ multiplex PCR, lists solely in-frame clones and lacks some. The sample records 2,500,000 or so clones, 93% being singletons. Details on this clone: Its cognate antigen is unknown.

The CDR3 runs to 16 residues. The ends were cut back, 1 base at V and 5 bases at J, with 17 bases in the middle. CDR1 is MGHRA and CDR2 is YSYEKL in the germline V gene. Sample: naive CD4+ T cells from PBMCs. The subset here: CD45RA+ positively selected. This chain joins TRBV4-1 and TRBJ2-5; TRBD2 might be the D (5 bases). The sequence derives from a man between 18 and 29 years old in good health. Some clones in this sample may be carry-over from other donors' samples. CDR3 protein: CASSQVSRARGETQYF. CDR3 sequence (DNA): TGCGCCAGCAGCCAAGTGTCTCGGGCCAGAGGGGAGACCCAGTACTTC.